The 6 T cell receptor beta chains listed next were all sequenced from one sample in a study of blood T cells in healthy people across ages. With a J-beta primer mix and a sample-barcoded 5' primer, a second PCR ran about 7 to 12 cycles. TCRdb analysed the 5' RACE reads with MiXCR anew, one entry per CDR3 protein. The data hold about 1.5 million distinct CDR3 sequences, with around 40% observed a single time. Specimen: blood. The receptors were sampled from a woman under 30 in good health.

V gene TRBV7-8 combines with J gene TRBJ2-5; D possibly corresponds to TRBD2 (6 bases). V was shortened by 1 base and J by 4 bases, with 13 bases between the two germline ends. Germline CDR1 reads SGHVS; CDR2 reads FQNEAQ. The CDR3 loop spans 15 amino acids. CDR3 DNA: TGTGCCAGCAGCTTAGGCGGGGTGGCTTTAGAGACCCAGTACTTC. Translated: CASSLGGVALETQYF.

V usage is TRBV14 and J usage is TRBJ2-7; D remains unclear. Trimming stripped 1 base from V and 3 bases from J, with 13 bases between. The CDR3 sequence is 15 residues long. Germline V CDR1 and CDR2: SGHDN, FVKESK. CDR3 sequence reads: CASSQVAGTHYEQYF. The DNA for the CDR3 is TGTGCCAGCAGCCAAGTGGCAGGTACCCACTACGAGCAGTACTTC.

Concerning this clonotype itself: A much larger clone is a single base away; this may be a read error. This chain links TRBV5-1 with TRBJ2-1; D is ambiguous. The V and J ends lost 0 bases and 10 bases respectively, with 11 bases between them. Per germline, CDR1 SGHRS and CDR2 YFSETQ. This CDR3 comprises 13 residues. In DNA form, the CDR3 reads TGCGCCAGCAGCTTGGCGGAATCCTACGAGCAGTTCTTC. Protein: CASSLAESYEQFF.

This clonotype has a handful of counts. CDR3 DNA: TGTGCCAGCAGTCCAGCGACTAGCGCCTACGAGCAGTACTTC. Translation gives CASSPATSAYEQYF. The chain has TRBV27 and TRBJ2-7, with TRBD2 matching over 8 bases. This CDR3 is built from 14 residues. Per the germline V gene, CDR1 is MNHEY and CDR2 is SMNVEV (reference sequence). The junction had 5 bases not matched to a gene; V was cut back by 5 bases and J by 2 bases.

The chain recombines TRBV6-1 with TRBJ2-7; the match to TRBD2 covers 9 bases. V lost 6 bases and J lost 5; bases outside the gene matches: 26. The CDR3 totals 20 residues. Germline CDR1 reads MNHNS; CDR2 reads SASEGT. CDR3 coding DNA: TGTGCCAGCAGCGGGACCCTCGGACGACTAGCGGAAGTCACTACCCACGAGCAGTACTTC. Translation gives CASSGTLGRLAEVTTHEQYF.

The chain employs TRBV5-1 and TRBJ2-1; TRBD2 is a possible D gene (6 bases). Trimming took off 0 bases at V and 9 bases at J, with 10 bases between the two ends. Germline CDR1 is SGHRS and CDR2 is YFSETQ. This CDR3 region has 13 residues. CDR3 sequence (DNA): TGCGCCAGCAGCTTGGTGCGCGGGGTTGAGCAGTTCTTC. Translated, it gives CASSLVRGVEQFF.